Sequencing of this T cell receptor (beta chain) was carried out in a study of blood T cell repertoires in COVID-19. Study at large: Acute and convalescent COVID-19 samples came from the United States, Italy and Spain.

Here immunoSEQ multiplex PCR was the method, and the copy in TCRdb shows in-frame clones only, minus some. The sample contains some 160,000 clones, 87% of which appear only once. Germline CDR1 KGHSH, CDR2 LQKENI. Trimming cost V 2 bases and J 4 bases; bases outside gene matches: 5. The CDR3 runs to 15 residues. This sequence was found in a woman aged 70 to 79 with COVID-19, enrolled during active disease. The sample consisted of peripheral blood. The V call is TRBV18, the J call TRBJ2-1; 7 positions agree with TRBD1. CDR3 sequence (DNA): TGTGCCAGCTCACCATTACAGGGGCCGTACAATGAGCAGTTCTTC. It specifies CASSPLQGPYNEQFF.